These 9 T cell receptor beta chains came from one sample sequenced in a study of blood T cell repertoires in COVID-19. Clones were sequenced by immunoSEQ multiplex PCR, and TCRdb holds only the in-frame ones, with some missing. The repertoire holds nearly 95,000 clones, with approximately 79% as singletons. The sequencing sample was made of peripheral blood. These receptor sequences come from a man aged 70-80 years with COVID-19, enrolled during active disease.

The V gene is TRBV7-9, the J gene TRBJ2-2; TRBD2 matches at 10 bases. The CDR3 runs 16 residues. The germline gives CDR1 SEHNR, CDR2 FQNEAQ (reference sequence). Germline trimming cut 1 base from V and 3 bases from J; bases unmatched to any gene: 2. The CDR3 DNA follows: TGTGCCAGCAGCTTAGGAGCGGGAGGGGACACCGGGGAGCTGTTTTTT. Its translation: CASSLGAGGDTGELFF.

The chain recombines TRBV27 with TRBJ2-1; possible D gene TRBD2, 6 bases. The CDR3 has 12 residues. The germline gives CDR1 MNHEY, CDR2 SMNVEV (reference sequence). Trimming removed 2 bases at V and 7 bases at J, with 6 bases between. CDR3 nucleotide sequence: TGTGCCAGCAGTTTAGGGGGGAATGAGCAGTTCTTC. Amino acid sequence: CASSLGGNEQFF.

This clone was recorded only once. V is TRBV28 and J is TRBJ1-2, with 7 nucleotides matching TRBD1. The CDR3 covers 14 residues. CDR1 and CDR2 from the germline V gene are MDHEN and SYDVKM. The trim removed 4 bases at V and 2 bases at J, leaving 4 bases unmatched. The CDR3 DNA is TGTGCCAGCAGTTCACAGGGGCCCAACTATGGCTACACCTTC. Its translation is CASSSQGPNYGYTF.

This clone was counted a few times. This chain joins TRBV5-1 and TRBJ2-3, with 11 positions matching TRBD2. Germline V gene data show CDR1 as SGHRS and CDR2 as YFSETQ. The CDR3 loop spans 18 amino acids. Trimming cost V 5 bases and J 1 base; bases outside gene matches: 12. DNA for the CDR3: TGCGCCAGCAGTTTTGGTAGCGGGAGGGCCCTCGGCACAGATACGCAGTATTTT. This encodes CASSFGSGRALGTDTQYF.

The chain couples TRBV5-1 to TRBJ2-7; 12 bases match TRBD2. Germline CDR1 reads SGHRS; CDR2 reads YFSETQ. The length of the CDR3 is 15 residues. The trim removed 4 bases at V and 5 bases at J, leaving 7 bases unmatched. This CDR3 reads CASSPTSGSKHEQYF. In DNA, the CDR3 is TGCGCCAGCAGCCCGACTAGCGGGAGTAAACACGAGCAGTACTTC.

The chain is built from TRBV3-1 (or the pseudogene TRBV3-2) and TRBJ1-2, with D hard to call. V lost 0 bases and J 4 bases, leaving 9 bases between the germline ends. CDR3 length: 14 residues. Germline CDR1 and CDR2: LGHDT and YNNKEL (reference sequence). CDR3 protein: CASSQDPTSYGYTF. Written as DNA, the CDR3 is TGTGCCAGCAGCCAAGACCCCACATCCTATGGCTACACCTTC.

The chain is built from TRBV5-1 and TRBJ1-4; 9 bases align to TRBD1. The CDR3 covers 18 residues. Trimming at V came to 4 bases and at J to 2 bases, leaving 12 bases not matched to a gene. Germline V gene data show CDR1 as SGHRS and CDR2 as YFSETQ. This CDR3 reads CASSHITPGQGTNEKLFF. CDR3 coding DNA: TGCGCCAGCAGCCATATAACTCCGGGACAGGGTACTAATGAAAAACTGTTTTTT.

This chain connects TRBV18 to TRBJ1-3; 7 positions agree with TRBD1. J was trimmed by 1 base and V by 2 bases; bases with no gene match: 5. In germline, CDR1 is KGHSH, CDR2 LQKENI. The CDR3 has 16 residues. The CDR3 protein is CASSPILQGSGNTIYF. DNA of the CDR3: TGTGCCAGCTCACCAATCCTACAGGGGTCTGGAAACACCATATATTTT.

J is TRBJ1-6 and V is TRBV7-9; D is undetermined. This CDR3 has 13 amino acids. Per germline, CDR1 SEHNR and CDR2 FQNEAQ (reference sequence). V lost 5 bases, J lost 4 bases, and 6 bases lay in between. CDR3 sequence reads: CASSAGYNSPLHF. DNA of the CDR3: TGTGCCAGCAGCGCGGGTTATAATTCACCCCTCCACTTT.